These 26 T cell receptor beta chains came from one sample sequenced in a study of T cells in tumors and immune-related adverse events. Assay used: immunoSEQ multiplex PCR; TCRdb lists only in-frame clones, some missing. The table lists tens of thousands of clones, over 80% of them singletons. The starting material was lymph node tissue, obtained from a patient treated with anti-PD-1 therapy. The receptor source for this set is a female donor with metastatic renal cell carcinoma.

This clone appeared a single time. The chain has TRBV29-1 and TRBJ1-1, with a possible D match to TRBD1 (6 bases). The CDR3 consists of 12 residues. The germline V gene has CDR1 SQVTM and CDR2 ANQGSEA. V gave up 0 bases and J gave up 10 bases, with 12 bases separating them. The DNA of the CDR3 is TGCAGCGTTGAAGAGGCGAGGGGGAGAGCTTTCTTT. It is translated as CSVEEARGRAFF.

The V gene is TRBV5-5, the J gene TRBJ2-7, with D unresolved. Germline V lookup: CDR1 SGHKS, CDR2 YYEKEE (reference sequence). Trimming left V 2 bases short and J 2 bases short, with 11 bases between. CDR3 length: 14 residues. The CDR3 is CASSLMVEPYEQYF. In nucleotides, the CDR3 is TGTGCCAGCAGCTTAATGGTGGAACCCTACGAGCAGTACTTC.

The chain recombines TRBV10-3 with TRBJ2-7; possible D gene TRBD2, 6 bases. Germline V gene data show CDR1 as ENHRY and CDR2 as SYGVKD. Deletions cut 0 bases from V and 7 bases from J, with 25 bases between. This CDR3 spans 18 amino acids. The CDR3: CAISESIGSDVGKKEQYF. Written as DNA, the CDR3 is TGTGCCATCAGTGAGTCGATCGGGAGCGACGTAGGCAAAAAGGAGCAGTACTTC.

V is TRBV27 and J is TRBJ1-2; 12 bases are a match to TRBD1. Germline V gives CDR1 MNHEY, CDR2 SMNVEV (reference sequence). The CDR3 runs 17 residues. The V and J ends lost 6 bases and 4 bases, in that order; junction bases with no gene match: 12. The CDR3 nucleotides are TGTGCCAGCAGACTCTCACCGGGACAGGGGGCGCCCTATGGCTACACCTTC. This gives the protein CASRLSPGQGAPYGYTF.

This chain uses TRBV7-6 with TRBJ2-3; D call uncertain. The germline V gene encodes CDR1 SGHVS and CDR2 FNYEAQ. The CDR3 loop spans 15 amino acids. Trimming cost V 5 bases and J 0 bases, with 12 bases left between them. The CDR3 DNA reads as TGTGCCAGCAGCCCCTTTTGGGGAAGCACAGATACGCAGTATTTT. The encoded protein is CASSPFWGSTDTQYF.

The CDR3: CASSLAGGPGEQFF. The CDR3 coding sequence is TGTGCCAGCAGCTTAGCGGGGGGGCCAGGTGAGCAGTTCTTC. The rearrangement links TRBV11-3 to TRBJ2-1, with 8 bases matching TRBD2. CDR1 is SGHNT, CDR2 YENEEA, per germline. The CDR3 is 14 amino acids. The J segment lost 9 bases and the V segment lost 1 base, leaving 5 bases of the junction unmatched.

The gene calls are TRBV7-8 and TRBJ2-5; D is undetermined. Deletions cut 1 base from V and 9 bases from J, with 6 bases between. The CDR3 extends over 11 amino acids. Germline V gene lookup returns CDR1 SGHVS and CDR2 FQNEAQ. The CDR3 DNA sequence: TGTGCCAGCAGCTTAGGTGAGGCCCAGTACTTC. Protein sequence: CASSLGEAQYF.

This chain connects TRBV11-3 to TRBJ2-7; D call uncertain. In germline, CDR1 is SGHNT, CDR2 YENEEA. The V end was cut by 1 base, the J end by 4 bases, with 14 bases between. The CDR3 is 15 amino acids. The CDR3 loop reads CASSLGRFLGYEQYF. DNA for the CDR3: TGTGCCAGCAGCTTAGGACGTTTTCTAGGATACGAGCAGTACTTC.

CDR3 nucleotides: TGTGCCAGCAGTGACGGACTAGCGGGAGTCAATGAGCAGTTCTTC. Residues: CASSDGLAGVNEQFF. The gene calls are TRBV6-1 and TRBJ2-1, with 13 bases lining up with TRBD2. Per germline, CDR1 MNHNS and CDR2 SASEGT. V lost 3 bases, J lost 6 bases, and 2 bases stayed unmatched. This CDR3 is 15 amino acids long.

This rearrangement joins TRBV29-1 to TRBJ2-2; possible D gene TRBD1, 6 bases. CDR1 and CDR2 (germline): SQVTM, ANQGSEA. The V and J ends lost 6 bases and 7 bases respectively, with 21 bases between them. The CDR3 consists of 15 residues. CDR3 sequence (DNA): TGCAGCGTCGCGGACAGTGGGGTGGTAGGCGGGGAGCTGTTTTTT. Protein: CSVADSGVVGGELFF.

This clone was detected once. Other DNA sequences in this sample translate to the same CDR3. The rearrangement links TRBV11-3 to TRBJ2-5, with TRBD1 matching 10 bases. V trimming: 4 bases; J trimming: 4 bases; junction bases outside the gene matches: 9. The germline gives CDR1 SGHNT, CDR2 YENEEA. CDR3 length equals 16 residues. The CDR3 loop is CASSYGGQGIVETQYF. The CDR3 DNA sequence: TGTGCCAGCAGCTACGGGGGACAGGGGATCGTAGAGACCCAGTACTTC.

The count of this clone is one. This chain connects TRBV5-1 to TRBJ1-5, with 11 bases matching TRBD1. The V gene's germline CDR1 is SGHRS and CDR2 YFSETQ. J lost 1 base, V lost 4 bases, and 4 bases had no gene match. The CDR3 is 16 residues long. CDR3 amino acids: CASSLGTGGSNQPQHF. The CDR3 coding sequence is TGCGCCAGCAGCCTGGGGACAGGGGGAAGCAATCAGCCCCAGCATTTT.

The chain recombines TRBV5-1 with TRBJ2-3; 10 positions agree with TRBD2. The V and J ends lost 0 bases and 6 bases, in that order; junction bases with no gene match: 4. Germline-derived CDR1 and CDR2 are SGHRS and YFSETQ. The CDR3 spans 15 residues. The CDR3 sequence is CASSLASGGADTQYF. For the CDR3, the DNA is TGCGCCAGCAGCTTGGCAAGCGGGGGGGCCGATACGCAGTATTTT.

The genes are TRBV7-2 and TRBJ2-7; 8 positions agree with TRBD2. J lost 4 bases, V lost 5 bases, and 10 bases had no gene match. CDR3 length: 15 residues. Germline CDR1 reads SGHTA; CDR2 reads FQGNSA. The CDR3 nucleotides read TGTGCCAGCAGCCCCTCAGCGGGGGACTATTACGAGCAGTACTTC. Amino acids: CASSPSAGDYYEQYF.

This sequence joins TRBV4-1 and TRBJ2-3; TRBD2 aligns across 7 bases. V lost 5 bases, J lost 5 bases, and 1 base stayed unmatched. Germline CDR1 MGHRA, CDR2 YSYEKL. The CDR3 contains 12 residues. This CDR3 is CASSGGEDTQYF. The CDR3, as DNA: TGCGCCAGCAGCGGGGGGGAAGATACGCAGTATTTT.

CDR3 residues: CASSQQLGGGNTIYF. CDR3 sequence (DNA): TGCGCCAGCAGCCAACAGTTAGGGGGCGGAAACACCATATATTTT. V usage is TRBV4-1 and J usage is TRBJ1-3; 7 nucleotides match TRBD1. Germline loops: CDR1 MGHRA, CDR2 YSYEKL. After removal of 2 bases from V and 4 bases from J, the junction contained 5 bases not matched to a gene. CDR3 size: 15 residues.

CDR3 coding DNA: TGTGCCAGCAGCTCCTGGCTCACTGAAGCTTTCTTT. Amino acids: CASSSWLTEAFF. This rearrangement joins TRBV7-9 to TRBJ1-1; D not resolved. CDR3 length: 12 residues. CDR1 is SEHNR and CDR2 is FQNEAQ in the germline V gene (reference sequence). Trimming stripped 4 bases from V and 4 bases from J, with 7 bases between.

Comment on this clone: A read error may account for a junction end that differs from germline. The chain is built from TRBV6-4 and TRBJ1-2; the match to TRBD1 covers 9 bases. CDR3 length: 16 residues. CDR1 and CDR2 (germline): MRHNA, SNTAGT. CDR3 nucleotide sequence: TGTGCTAGCAGATCTTCCTTCGGACAGGGGAACTATGGCTACACCTTC. Protein sequence: CASRSSFGQGNYGYTF.

The chain is built from TRBV7-2 and TRBJ1-5; 7 positions agree with TRBD1. The V segment lost 2 bases and the J segment 2 bases; nucleotides outside the gene matches: 6. The CDR3 totals 16 residues. Germline assignment: CDR1 SGHTA and CDR2 FQGNSA. CDR3 nucleotide sequence: TGTGCCAGCAGCTTATACAGGGGTCTGGGCAATCAGCCCCAGCATTTT. This encodes CASSLYRGLGNQPQHF.

The chain joins TRBV6-5 to TRBJ1-4; TRBD1 is a possible D gene (6 bases). The CDR3 is 14 residues long. V was pared by 7 bases and J by 4 bases, with 13 bases between. In germline, CDR1 is MNHEY, CDR2 SVGAGI. CDR3 coding DNA: TGTGCCAGCACGGAAAGGGGGGATAATGAAAAACTGTTTTTT. Amino acids: CASTERGDNEKLFF.

The chain employs TRBV7-6 and TRBJ2-5, with D possibly TRBD1 on 5 matching bases. The germline V gene has CDR1 SGHVS and CDR2 FNYEAQ. With 3 bases removed from V and 5 bases from J, the gap between germline ends came to 13 bases. The CDR3 spans 14 residues. CDR3 region: CASSLNQGLETQYF. The CDR3 DNA reads TGTGCCAGCAGCTTGAACCAGGGATTGGAGACCCAGTACTTC.

The chain joins TRBV18 to TRBJ2-5; 9 nucleotides align to TRBD2. V trimming: 6 bases; J trimming: 5 bases; junction bases outside the gene matches: 4. CDR3 length: 13 amino acids. Germline lookup yields CDR1 KGHSH and CDR2 LQKENI. In nucleotides, the CDR3 is TGTGCCAGCTCGCCTAGCGGGAAGGAGACCCAGTACTTC. Protein product: CASSPSGKETQYF.

CDR3 bases: TGTGCCAGCTCAGGACAGGGGAGGACTGAAGCTTTCTTT. Its protein is CASSGQGRTEAFF. The chain combines TRBV18 with TRBJ1-1; 9 bases fit TRBD1. The CDR3 has 13 amino acids. The V and J ends lost 5 bases and 5 bases, in that order; junction bases with no gene match: 3. The germline gives CDR1 KGHSH, CDR2 LQKENI. Variable domain in full (rest from reference TRBV18 and TRBJ1-1): NAGVMQNPRHLVRRRGQEARLRCSPMKGHSHVYWYRQLPEEGLKFMVYLQKENIIDESGMPKERFSAEFPKEGPSILRIQQVVRGDSAAYFCASSGQGRTEAFFGQGTRLTVV.

The chain links TRBV5-1 to TRBJ1-2, with 7 bases that match TRBD1. The V segment lost 4 bases and the J segment 0 bases; nucleotides outside the gene matches: 9. The CDR3 length is 16 residues. CDR1 SGHRS and CDR2 YFSETQ come from the germline V gene. The CDR3 here is CASSTAGGTANYGYTF. CDR3 DNA: TGCGCCAGCAGCACCGCCGGGGGGACAGCTAACTATGGCTACACCTTC. The full variable domain, its missing parts supplied by reference TRBV5-1 and TRBJ1-2, is KAGVTQTPRYLIKTRGQQVTLSCSPISGHRSVSWYQQTPGQGLQFLFEYFSETQRNKGNFPGRFSGRQFSNSRSEMNVSTLELGDSALYLCASSTAGGTANYGYTFGSGTRLTVV.

The V gene is TRBV5-1, the J gene TRBJ2-2, with D perhaps TRBD1 (5 bases). CDR3 size: 15 residues. The germline V gene encodes CDR1 SGHRS and CDR2 YFSETQ. Trimming took 2 bases from V and 4 from J, leaving 12 bases between them. The CDR3 here is CASSFFRVGTGELFF. The CDR3 bases are TGCGCCAGCAGCTTCTTCAGGGTAGGCACCGGGGAGCTGTTTTTT.

This clone was seen a single time. The genes are TRBV10-2 and TRBJ1-2; no reliable D call. This CDR3 contains 15 residues. Per germline, CDR1 WSHSY and CDR2 SAAADI. Trimming shortened V by 0 bases and J by 13 bases, and 21 bases separated the two germline ends. The CDR3 DNA sequence: TGCGCCAGCAGTGAGTCTCCAGCTACCGTGTCTTCCCCCACCTTC. Protein product: CASSESPATVSSPTF.